This entry features one TCR beta chain sequence. As handled by the study authors: Quantification of nucleated cells was approximated via reference gene primer amplification. This table comes from immunoSEQ multiplex PCR, and its TCRdb copy is limited to in-frame clones, with some not included. From that table come the V and J calls and clone size; the DNA was used to work out D and trimming. Here the sample spans roughly 200,000 clones, 70% to 90% being singletons. The data derive from a study of blood T cell repertoires in COVID-19. Across the study: The study drew acute and convalescent COVID-19 samples from the United States, Italy and Spain. T cells, B-cell-depleted T cells, or PBMCs provided the cDNA or gDNA that served as material.

In germline, CDR1 is SGHAT, CDR2 FQNNGV. The length of the CDR3 is 15 residues. Trimming removed 1 base at V and 0 bases at J, with 10 bases between. The chain recombines TRBV11-2 with TRBJ2-7; D gene uncertain. The TCR originated in a woman in her late teens or twenties who had recovered from COVID-19. The sample taken for sequencing was peripheral blood. The CDR3 spells CASSLVIDSSYEQYF. CDR3 sequence (DNA): TGTGCCAGCAGCTTAGTGATAGATAGCTCCTACGAGCAGTACTTC.